This TCR beta chain stems from a study of naive and memory T cell subsets. Study-wide results and caveats: Especially in CD8 cells, naive repertoires contained a few larger clonotypes, possibly CD45RA-re-expressing memory cells.

Separate alpha and beta amplification began at the second PCR step. Overnight CMV lysate stimulation of fresh PBMCs defined donor CMV status by CD4+ IFNgamma. CD4 T cells were positively selected, then CD8 T cells from the CD4-negative fraction. Cells stained for CD3, CD4, CD8, CD45RA and CD27 were sorted into four subsets. In this sample, this clonotype turned up many times. Its matching antigen is unknown. The CDR3 spans 15 residues. Trimming pared 4 bases from V and 0 bases from J, leaving 11 bases between. The beta constant-region primer was an equimolar mix of two oligonucleotides covering TRBC1 and TRBC2. Nested alpha and beta constant-region primers with the SP2 primer drove four PCR rounds on ligated cDNA. MiXCR, applied by TCRdb to the UMI-ligation and nested PCR reads, yields one record per CDR3 protein. The table records about 150,000 distinct CDR3 sequences, approximately 24% of them present only once.

The V call is TRBV12-3 or TRBV12-4, the J call TRBJ2-3, with D perhaps matching TRBD2 (5 bases). The source is a human donor in good health. The material sequenced was naive CD4+ T cells from blood. CDR3: CASSSGLTSTDTQYF. Here the CDR3 DNA reads TGTGCCAGCAGTTCCGGACTCACTAGCACAGATACGCAGTATTTT.